This T cell receptor (beta chain) was identified in a study of control samples from healthy donors and cancer patients. Generated by immunoSEQ multiplex PCR, the TCRdb table keeps only in-frame clones and is missing some. The sample lists about 120,000 clones; approximately 92% were seen once. V lost 7 bases, J lost 10 bases, and 7 bases lay in between. The CDR3 runs 8 residues. Germline CDR1 reads DFQATT; CDR2 reads SNEGSKA (reference sequence). V usage is TRBV20-1 and J usage is TRBJ1-1; D uncertain. The sample was PBMCs. The origin of this receptor is a woman between 50 and 59 years old with colorectal cancer. This chain's CDR3 is CSVKGAFF. The CDR3 DNA reads TGCAGTGTCAAAGGAGCTTTCTTT.